One sample yielded the 27 T cell receptor beta chains listed below, sequenced in a study of T-cell reconstitution after alpha-beta-depleted transplantation in children. Preparation of the TCRbeta library used unique molecular identifiers. TCRdb recomputed calls from the PCR reads with MiXCR, one row per CDR3 protein. The sample contains hundreds of thousands of distinct CDR3 sequences, 10% to 15% of which appear only once. Specimen: PBMCs, mostly from graft donor cells, collected 360 days after TCRalphabeta/CD19-depleted stem cell transplant. The receptors stem from a male patient aged 5 to 17 who had a stem cell transplant for acute myeloid leukemia, so the T cells may come from the graft donor.

This clonotype was seen a handful of times. The genes are TRBV20-1 and TRBJ2-1; D is undetermined. CDR1 and CDR2 from the germline V gene are DFQATT and SNEGSKA (reference sequence). The CDR3 contains 16 residues. V dropped 5 bases and J dropped 7 bases, with 24 bases sitting between them. The CDR3 sequence is CSARSLLSRVLNEQFF. CDR3 sequence (DNA): TGCAGTGCTCGCAGTCTACTATCCCGCGTTTTGAATGAGCAGTTCTTC.

This chain links TRBV5-4 with TRBJ2-7, with a possible D match to TRBD1 (6 bases). Germline V gene lookup returns CDR1 SGHNT and CDR2 YYREEE (reference sequence). The CDR3 runs 14 residues. With 2 bases removed from V and 5 bases from J, the gap between germline ends came to 14 bases. The CDR3 coding sequence is TGTGCCAGCAGCTTCTTCGGACCAGGGGACGAGCAGTACTTC. This encodes CASSFFGPGDEQYF. The variable domain in full, completed from reference TRBV5-4 and TRBJ2-7, reads ETGVTQSPTHLIKTRGQQVTLRCSSQSGHNTVSWYQQALGQGPQFIFQYYREEENGRGNFPPRFSGLQFPNYSSELNVNALELDDSALYLCASSFFGPGDEQYFGPGTRLTVT.

The chain recombines TRBV29-1 with TRBJ2-7; tentative D call: TRBD1 (6 bases). Germline CDR1 is SQVTM and CDR2 is ANQGSEA. This CDR3 spans 13 amino acids. The V end was cut by 4 bases, the J end by 2 bases, with 12 bases between. CDR3 sequence (DNA): TGCAGCGTTGGAGGTGGGGGCGCCTACGAGCAGTACTTC. The encoded protein is CSVGGGGAYEQYF.

The chain links TRBV6-2 or TRBV6-3 to TRBJ2-3; weak D call: TRBD2 (6 bases). This CDR3 region has 14 residues. The germline V and J ends were trimmed by 7 bases and 1 base, with 12 bases remaining between them. CDR1 is MNHEY, CDR2 SVGEGT, per germline. CDR3 DNA: TGTGCCAGCATTCGTAGCGGTCGCACAGATACGCAGTATTTT. Its translation: CASIRSGRTDTQYF.

In its sample, this clonotype was seen many times. The chain employs TRBV9 and TRBJ2-1, with 11 positions matching TRBD2. The CDR3 has 15 amino acids. Per the germline V gene, CDR1 is SGDLS and CDR2 is YYNGEE. V was clipped by 3 bases and J by 2 bases; unmatched bases: 1. The CDR3 DNA follows: TGTGCCAGCAGCGCGGGACTAGCGGCCTACAATGAGCAGTTCTTC. It translates to CASSAGLAAYNEQFF.

This clonotype was seen a handful of times. V gene TRBV19 combines with J gene TRBJ2-4, with a possible D match to TRBD2 (6 bases). From germline, CDR1 is LNHDA and CDR2 SQIVND (reference sequence). The CDR3 runs 15 residues. The V end was cut by 6 bases, the J end by 0 bases, with 12 bases between. DNA for the CDR3: TGTGCCAGTAGCCAAGTGGGGGGAGCCAAAAACATTCAGTACTTC. It translates to CASSQVGGAKNIQYF.

The genes are TRBV20-1 and TRBJ1-2; TRBD1 matches 9 bases. The CDR3 loop spans 16 amino acids. J lost 8 bases, V lost 0 bases, and 13 bases had no gene match. The germline V gene has CDR1 DFQATT and CDR2 SNEGSKA (reference sequence). The CDR3 coding sequence is TGCAGTGCTAGAGAAGCCCGACAGGGGGTAGTAATCGGCTACACCTTC. It encodes CSAREARQGVVIGYTF.

This clonotype was seen more than once but under ten times. The chain has TRBV29-1 and TRBJ2-1, with 11 bases fitting TRBD2. Germline V gene sequence: CDR1 SQVTM, CDR2 ANQGSEA. The CDR3 has 14 residues. V gave up 2 bases and J gave up 4 bases; unmatched junction bases: 1. The CDR3 bases are TGCAGCGTTGAATCTAGCGGGAGGTACAATGAGCAGTTCTTC. Its translation: CSVESSGRYNEQFF.

This clonotype was detected ten times or more. J is TRBJ2-1 and V is TRBV6-5; 8 bases map to TRBD2. The V segment lost 2 bases and the J segment 2 bases; nucleotides outside the gene matches: 11. This CDR3 is 18 amino acids long. Germline lookup yields CDR1 MNHEY and CDR2 SVGAGI. CDR3 in DNA: TGTGCCAGCAGTTACCCCAAGAGAGCGGGAGATGCCTACAATGAGCAGTTCTTC. Protein: CASSYPKRAGDAYNEQFF.

This chain uses TRBV29-1 with TRBJ2-7; 13 positions agree with TRBD2. Losses at the gene ends were 2 bases for V and 4 bases for J; bases not matched to a gene: 8. There are 16 residues in the CDR3. Germline V gene sequence: CDR1 SQVTM, CDR2 ANQGSEA. Written as DNA, the CDR3 is TGCAGCGTTGAAAGGGGACTAGCGGGACCAGGGTACGAGCAGTACTTC. Translation: CSVERGLAGPGYEQYF.

There are many counts of this clonotype. CDR3 protein: CASSRLAGAADTQYF. In nucleotides, the CDR3 is TGTGCCAGCAGCCGACTAGCGGGAGCGGCAGATACGCAGTATTTT. The V call is TRBV7-3, the J call TRBJ2-3, with 12 bases that match TRBD2. Germline values: CDR1 SGHTA, CDR2 FQGTGA. The V segment lost 5 bases and the J segment 4 bases; nucleotides outside the gene matches: 4. The length of the CDR3 is 15 residues. The full variable domain, completed using reference TRBV7-3 and TRBJ2-3, is GAGVSQTPSNKVTEKGKYVELRCDPISGHTALYWYRQSLGQGPEFLIYFQGTGAADDSGLPNDRFFAVRPEGSVSTLKIQRTERGDSAVYLCASSRLAGAADTQYFGPGTRLTVL.

This clonotype was seen ten or more times. The chain links TRBV6-1 to TRBJ2-1; a weak D match, TRBD1 (6 bases). The CDR3 length is 13 residues. The germline V and J ends were trimmed by 7 bases and 8 bases, with 15 bases remaining between them. Germline CDR1 MNHNS, CDR2 SASEGT. CDR3 residues: CASTRVGADEQFF. For the CDR3, the DNA is TGTGCCAGCACGAGGGTGGGGGCCGATGAGCAGTTCTTC.

The chain has TRBV6-1 and TRBJ2-7; maybe TRBD1 (5 bases). Trimming shortened V by 8 bases and J by 0 bases, and 14 bases separated the two germline ends. The germline V gene has CDR1 MNHNS and CDR2 SASEGT. This CDR3 comprises 14 residues. CDR3: CASGPPGFSYEQYF. CDR3 in DNA: TGTGCCAGCGGGCCTCCAGGGTTCTCCTACGAGCAGTACTTC.

This clonotype has just a few counts. J is TRBJ2-1 and V is TRBV20-1; D gene uncertain. CDR3 length: 11 amino acids. Trimming shortened V by 5 bases and J by 9 bases, and 11 bases separated the two germline ends. Per the germline V gene, CDR1 is DFQATT and CDR2 is SNEGSKA (reference sequence). The CDR3 bases are TGCAGTGCTGGCCGCATTTTTGAGCAGTTCTTC. Residues: CSAGRIFEQFF.

This clonotype was seen a few times. The chain combines TRBV20-1 with TRBJ2-1; D call uncertain. Trimming took off 3 bases at V and 0 bases at J, with 3 bases between the two ends. This CDR3 has 12 residues. Germline V gene sequence: CDR1 DFQATT, CDR2 SNEGSKA (reference sequence). This CDR3 reads CSASVSYNEQFF. The CDR3 DNA reads as TGCAGTGCTAGCGTCTCCTACAATGAGCAGTTCTTC.

The chain recombines TRBV20-1 with TRBJ2-7; possible D gene TRBD2, 5 bases. Germline CDR1 is DFQATT and CDR2 is SNEGSKA (reference sequence). The ends were cut back, 6 bases at V and 4 bases at J, with 10 bases in the middle. The CDR3 is 11 residues long. CDR3: CSAYGLYEQYF. CDR3 nucleotides: TGCAGTGCGTACGGACTGTACGAGCAGTACTTC.

A few counts support this clonotype. This chain joins TRBV7-3 and TRBJ2-2, with D uncertain. The germline gives CDR1 SGHTA, CDR2 FQGTGA. V was clipped by 3 bases and J by 2 bases, with 13 bases between them. This CDR3 is 16 amino acids long. CDR3 amino acids: CASSFRLPANTGELFF. The DNA of the CDR3 is TGTGCCAGCAGCTTCCGACTCCCAGCTAACACCGGGGAGCTGTTTTTT.

This clonotype came up many times. This chain links TRBV28 with TRBJ2-1; no definite D call. Germline V gene lookup returns CDR1 MDHEN and CDR2 SYDVKM. The length of the CDR3 is 15 residues. V was clipped by 4 bases and J by 2 bases, with 12 bases between them. This CDR3 is CASSSMGITYNEQFF. In nucleotides, the CDR3 is TGTGCCAGCAGTTCCATGGGGATTACCTACAATGAGCAGTTCTTC. The full variable domain, with the rest looked up from reference TRBV28 and TRBJ2-1, is DVKVTQSSRYLVKRTGEKVFLECVQDMDHENMFWYRQDPGLGLRLIYFSYDVKMKEKGDIPEGYSVSREKKERFSLILESASTNQTSMYLCASSSMGITYNEQFFGPGTRLTVL.

There are a few counts of this clonotype. This chain joins TRBV3-1 and TRBJ2-7; TRBD2 matches 12 bases. Germline V gives CDR1 LGHDT, CDR2 YNNKEL (reference sequence). The CDR3 has 18 residues. V lost 0 bases to trimming and J lost 2 bases; unmatched junction nucleotides: 8. Here the CDR3 DNA reads TGTGCCAGCAGCCAAGATGCACTAGCGGGAGGACCTCCCTACGAGCAGTACTTC. This encodes CASSQDALAGGPPYEQYF.

This clonotype was seen only a few times. The chain has TRBV5-1 and TRBJ2-7, with D perhaps TRBD1 or TRBD2 (6 bases each). Trimming removed 2 bases from V and 3 bases from J, with 12 bases in between. Germline V gene data show CDR1 as SGHRS and CDR2 as YFSETQ. The CDR3 covers 14 residues. CDR3 residues: CASSFKGGDYEQYF. CDR3 DNA: TGCGCCAGCAGCTTCAAGGGGGGAGACTACGAGCAGTACTTC.

This clonotype was seen repeatedly, ten times or more. CDR3 residues: CASSLLALQETQYF. CDR3 DNA sequence: TGTGCCAGCAGTTTACTAGCACTCCAAGAGACCCAGTACTTC. The J gene is TRBJ2-5, the V gene TRBV28, with D possibly TRBD2 on 5 matching bases. Trimming removed 2 bases from V and 1 base from J, with 8 bases in between. The CDR3 totals 14 residues. Germline-derived CDR1 and CDR2 are MDHEN and SYDVKM.

The rearrangement uses TRBV28 and TRBJ2-1; D unresolved. The CDR3 covers 12 residues. The V and J ends lost 5 bases and 12 bases respectively, with 14 bases between them. CDR1 is MDHEN, CDR2 SYDVKM, per germline. CDR3 region: CASSRPLRSQFF. The CDR3 nucleotides are TGTGCCAGCAGTCGGCCTCTGAGATCGCAGTTCTTC.

This clonotype appeared many times. The chain has TRBV30 and TRBJ2-7; D is ambiguous. The germline V gene encodes CDR1 GTSNPN and CDR2 SVGIG (reference sequence). Trimming removed 3 bases from V and 2 bases from J, with 5 bases in between. This CDR3 contains 11 residues. The CDR3 sequence: CAWRTAYEQYF. The CDR3, as DNA: TGTGCCTGGAGAACGGCCTACGAGCAGTACTTC.

In its sample, this clonotype was seen many times. The chain links TRBV18 to TRBJ2-2; 8 bases fit TRBD2. CDR1 KGHSH and CDR2 LQKENI come from the germline V gene. V was clipped by 0 bases and J by 2 bases; unmatched bases: 2. There are 16 residues in the CDR3. Here the CDR3 reads CASSPPAGENTGELFF. CDR3 nucleotides: TGTGCCAGCTCACCACCAGCGGGAGAAAACACCGGGGAGCTGTTTTTT.

Points on this clonotype: The junction differs from germline at one of its ends, possibly a read error. The chain has TRBV5-1 and TRBJ2-1; D could derive from TRBD1 or TRBD2 (7 bases each). This CDR3 has 17 residues. Germline V gene data show CDR1 as SGHRS and CDR2 as YFSETQ. The chain's CDR3 is CASSHRGSGSSYNERFF. The DNA for the CDR3 is TGCGCCAGCAGCCACAGGGGTAGCGGGTCATCCTACAATGAGCGGTTCTTC.

Ten or more counts support this clonotype. V usage is TRBV27 and J usage is TRBJ2-2, with 7 positions matching TRBD2. CDR1 is MNHEY and CDR2 is SMNVEV in the germline V gene (reference sequence). There are 17 residues in the CDR3. V lost 3 bases and J lost 1; bases outside the gene matches: 8. Written as DNA, the CDR3 is TGTGCCAGCAGTTTTATTAGGGCTAGCGGGAACACCGGGGAGCTGTTTTTT. Protein: CASSFIRASGNTGELFF.

J is TRBJ2-5 and V is TRBV19; D remains unclear. CDR1 and CDR2 (germline): LNHDA, SQIVND (reference sequence). V was pared by 2 bases and J by 6 bases, with 13 bases between. This CDR3 has 14 residues. The CDR3 region has the DNA TGTGCCAGTAGTATAACTCCCAGTGCCAAGACCCAGTACTTC. This encodes CASSITPSAKTQYF.